This T cell receptor (beta chain) originates from a study of T cells in Graves' hyperthyroidism and ophthalmopathy. Amplified regions were TCR beta CDR3 sequences from RNA transcripts. Primed by the HTBI set, a first-round RT-PCR was run on the TCR CDR3. TCRdb passed the multiplex PCR reads through MiXCR, listing each CDR3 protein once. The table shows nearly 750,000 distinct CDR3 sequences, with around a third occurring only once. The sequenced material came from blood. The origin of this receptor is a woman in her thirties or forties with Graves' hyperthyroidism.

The CDR3 DNA reads TGTGCCATTTGGGACAGGGGAAACACTGAAGCTTTCTTT. Its translation is CAIWDRGNTEAFF. The chain links TRBV10-3 to TRBJ1-1; 10 nucleotides align to TRBD1. This CDR3 contains 13 residues. The germline gives CDR1 ENHRY, CDR2 SYGVKD. Trimming removed 9 bases from V and 2 bases from J; junction bases left unmatched: 3.